These 5 T cell receptor beta chains originate from one sample sequenced in a study of blood T cell repertoires in COVID-19. Some clones are missing from TCRdb's copy, which holds only in-frame ones; the method was immunoSEQ multiplex PCR. This sample has 97,000 or so clones, with less than 95% found just once. The sequencing input was peripheral blood. These receptor sequences come from a man aged 50 or older with acute or convalescent COVID-19.

The V call is TRBV3-1 (or the pseudogene TRBV3-2), the J call TRBJ1-3, with TRBD1 matching 9 bases. Germline assignment: CDR1 LGHDT and CDR2 YNNKEL (reference sequence). After removal of 1 base from V and 3 bases from J, the junction contained 1 base not matched to a gene. The CDR3 contains 15 residues. The CDR3 nucleotides read TGTGCCAGCAGCCAAGCGGGACAGGGTGGAAACACCATATATTTT. Translation gives CASSQAGQGGNTIYF.

Regarding this clone: This CDR3 is also generated by other DNA sequences in the sample. The chain employs TRBV5-1 and TRBJ1-1, with no clear D. CDR3 length: 14 residues. The germline CDR1 and CDR2 sequences are SGHRS and YFSETQ. The V end was cut by 0 bases, the J end by 1 base, with 7 bases between. CDR3 sequence: CASSLAAGNTEAFF. Here the CDR3 DNA reads TGCGCCAGCAGCTTGGCGGCGGGGAACACTGAAGCTTTCTTT.

The chain couples TRBV30 to TRBJ1-5; tentative D call: TRBD1 (6 bases). The CDR3 length is 16 residues. Germline V gives CDR1 GTSNPN, CDR2 SVGIG (reference sequence). Trimming shortened V by 1 base and J by 0 bases, and 13 bases separated the two germline ends. The CDR3 coding sequence is TGTGCCTGGAGTGGTGTACAGGGCACTAGCAATCAGCCCCAGCATTTT. This translates into CAWSGVQGTSNQPQHF.

This chain uses TRBV24-1 with TRBJ1-4, with 7 bases lining up with TRBD1. The CDR3 runs 14 residues. The V and J ends lost 7 bases and 3 bases, in that order; junction bases with no gene match: 4. Germline V lookup: CDR1 KGHDR, CDR2 SFDVKD. The CDR3 DNA follows: TGTGCCACCAGACAGGGGCAAGCTAATGAAAAACTGTTTTTT. Translating it yields CATRQGQANEKLFF.

The chain joins TRBV9 to TRBJ2-7; 13 bases agree with TRBD2. The CDR3 covers 17 residues. Germline V gene data show CDR1 as SGDLS and CDR2 as YYNGEE. The ends lost 4 bases at V and 4 bases at J; junction bases unmatched: 11. The CDR3 nucleotides are TGTGCCAGCAGCCTCTACTCCGGGACTAGCGGGAAGTACGAGCAGTACTTC. This encodes CASSLYSGTSGKYEQYF.